This is a list of T cell receptor beta chains from one sample in a study of neurological immune-mediated disorders. Each CDR3 protein gets one entry after TCRdb re-called the 5' RACE reads with MiXCR. The table shows around 83,000 distinct CDR3 sequences, with about 14% occurring only once. Sequencing used PBMCs. Receptors were obtained from a woman aged 45 to 65 in good health. Each CDR3 is given with its conserved first and last residue. Each record gives: D gene, clone size, V gene, J gene, CDR3 protein, CDR3 DNA. A D gene is named only where the DNA matches it firmly. Not all rows give a size; the values are once, few, many and, for expanded clones, a class.

D gene: TRBD2; clone size: many; V gene: TRBV5-1; J gene: TRBJ2-7; CDR3 protein: CASSLLAGDSEQYF; CDR3 DNA: TGCGCCAGCAGCTTGTTAGCGGGAGATTCCGAGCAGTACTTC
D gene: -; clone size: many; V gene: TRBV29-1; J gene: TRBJ1-1; CDR3 protein: CSVEDHRAFRTEAFF; CDR3 DNA: TGCAGCGTTGAAGACCACAGGGCGTTCCGCACTGAAGCTTTCTTT
D gene: -; clone size: once; V gene: TRBV6-1; J gene: TRBJ1-1; CDR3 protein: CASTRSRTVAEAFF; CDR3 DNA: TGTGCCAGCACGCGTTCCAGGACAGTAGCTGAAGCTTTCTTT
D gene: -; clone size: many; V gene: TRBV28; J gene: TRBJ2-7; CDR3 protein: CASSGTYEQYF; CDR3 DNA: TGTGCCAGCAGTGGGACCTACGAGCAGTACTTC
D gene: -; clone size: many; V gene: TRBV19; J gene: TRBJ1-5; CDR3 protein: CASSIDQTGQPQHF; CDR3 DNA: TGTGCCAGTAGTATAGATCAGACGGGGCAGCCCCAGCATTTT
D gene: -; clone size: many; V gene: TRBV29-1; J gene: TRBJ2-5; CDR3 protein: CSVVSPETQYF; CDR3 DNA: TGCAGCGTTGTTTCCCCAGAGACCCAGTACTTC
D gene: -; clone size: -; V gene: TRBV7-9; J gene: TRBJ2-5; CDR3 protein: CASSFGGKGTQYF; CDR3 DNA: TGTGCCAGCAGCTTCGGTGGGAAAGGGACCCAGTACTTC
D gene: TRBD1; clone size: many; V gene: TRBV18; J gene: TRBJ1-1; CDR3 protein: CASSRQGNTEAFF; CDR3 DNA: TGTGCCAGCTCACGACAGGGGAACACTGAAGCTTTCTTT
D gene: -; clone size: many; V gene: TRBV20-1; J gene: TRBJ2-3; CDR3 protein: CSARKTGTSTDTQYF; CDR3 DNA: TGCAGTGCTAGAAAAACCGGGACTAGCACAGATACGCAGTATTTT
D gene: -; clone size: many; V gene: TRBV10-3; J gene: TRBJ2-7; CDR3 protein: CAISDRSSYEQYF; CDR3 DNA: TGTGCCATCAGTGATAGAAGCTCCTACGAGCAGTACTTC
D gene: -; clone size: -; V gene: TRBV7-8; J gene: TRBJ2-3; CDR3 protein: CASSLYLRDQRAERNTQYF; CDR3 DNA: TGTGCCAGCAGCTTATATCTCCGGGACCAGCGGGCCGAGCGGAATACGCAGTATTTT
D gene: TRBD1; clone size: many; V gene: TRBV3-1; J gene: TRBJ1-1; CDR3 protein: CASSSAGQRAFF; CDR3 DNA: TGTGCCAGCAGTTCCGCGGGACAGAGGGCTTTCTTT
D gene: -; clone size: many; V gene: TRBV11-2; J gene: TRBJ2-3; CDR3 protein: CASGFTYRETDTQYF; CDR3 DNA: TGTGCCAGCGGGTTCACTTACAGGGAGACAGATACGCAGTATTTT
D gene: TRBD1; clone size: many; V gene: TRBV20-1; J gene: TRBJ2-7; CDR3 protein: CRGDRGYEQYF; CDR3 DNA: TGCAGGGGGGACAGGGGATACGAGCAGTACTTC
D gene: TRBD2; clone size: many; V gene: TRBV20-1; J gene: TRBJ2-4; CDR3 protein: CSARASGGANIQYF; CDR3 DNA: TGCAGTGCTAGGGCTAGCGGGGGGGCAAACATTCAGTACTTC
D gene: TRBD1; clone size: many; V gene: TRBV5-1; J gene: TRBJ1-1; CDR3 protein: CASSLDPQGATEAFF; CDR3 DNA: TGCGCCAGCAGCTTGGATCCACAGGGGGCTACTGAAGCTTTCTTT
D gene: TRBD1; clone size: many; V gene: TRBV7-8; J gene: TRBJ1-5; CDR3 protein: CASSLRDSHQPQHF; CDR3 DNA: TGTGCCAGCAGCTTAAGGGACAGCCATCAGCCCCAGCATTTT
D gene: -; clone size: many; V gene: TRBV5-1; J gene: TRBJ1-2; CDR3 protein: CASSLDGQGIYGYTF; CDR3 DNA: TGCGCCAGCAGCTTGGATGGTCAGGGGATATATGGCTACACCTTC
D gene: -; clone size: many; V gene: TRBV10-3; J gene: TRBJ2-1; CDR3 protein: CAISELTEQFF; CDR3 DNA: TGTGCCATCAGTGAGTTGACAGAGCAGTTCTTC
D gene: TRBD1; clone size: many; V gene: TRBV27; J gene: TRBJ1-2; CDR3 protein: CASSRGSLYGYTF; CDR3 DNA: TGTGCCAGCAGCAGGGGGTCCCTATATGGCTACACCTTC
D gene: -; clone size: many; V gene: TRBV5-1; J gene: TRBJ2-5; CDR3 protein: CASSLQGTQQETQYF; CDR3 DNA: TGCGCCAGCAGCTTGCAGGGGACACAACAAGAGACCCAGTACTTC
D gene: TRBD2; clone size: many; V gene: TRBV5-6; J gene: TRBJ2-3; CDR3 protein: CASSWASGSTDTQYF; CDR3 DNA: TGTGCCAGCAGCTGGGCTAGCGGGTCCACAGATACGCAGTATTTT
D gene: TRBD2; clone size: many; V gene: TRBV6-5; J gene: TRBJ2-1; CDR3 protein: CASRQSGRAYNEQFF; CDR3 DNA: TGTGCCAGCAGACAAAGCGGGAGGGCCTACAATGAGCAGTTCTTC
D gene: -; clone size: many; V gene: TRBV20-1; J gene: TRBJ1-2; CDR3 protein: CSARGVEAGHYGYTF; CDR3 DNA: TGCAGTGCTAGAGGGGTCGAGGCAGGGCACTATGGCTACACCTTC
D gene: -; clone size: many; V gene: TRBV5-1; J gene: TRBJ2-1; CDR3 protein: CASRTDYNEQFF; CDR3 DNA: TGCGCCAGCCGCACCGACTACAATGAGCAGTTCTTC
D gene: -; clone size: many; V gene: TRBV5-6; J gene: TRBJ1-6; CDR3 protein: CASSFDGKENSPLHF; CDR3 DNA: TGTGCCAGCAGCTTCGACGGGAAAGAGAATTCACCCCTCCACTTT
D gene: TRBD1; clone size: few; V gene: TRBV11-3; J gene: TRBJ1-4; CDR3 protein: CASSAAGTVNEKLFF; CDR3 DNA: TGTGCCAGCAGTGCCGCCGGGACAGTTAATGAAAAACTGTTTTTT
D gene: TRBD1; clone size: -; V gene: TRBV5-5; J gene: TRBJ1-2; CDR3 protein: CASSPGQRGYTF; CDR3 DNA: TGTGCCAGCAGCCCGGGACAGAGGGGCTACACCTTC
D gene: -; clone size: many; V gene: TRBV2; J gene: TRBJ2-1; CDR3 protein: CASSGRDSGYEQFF; CDR3 DNA: TGTGCCAGCAGTGGGCGGGACTCAGGATATGAGCAGTTCTTC
D gene: -; clone size: many; V gene: TRBV6-5; J gene: TRBJ2-2; CDR3 protein: CASRKMSDSTGELFF; CDR3 DNA: TGTGCCAGCAGAAAAATGAGTGACAGCACCGGGGAGCTGTTTTTT
D gene: -; clone size: medium-sized; V gene: TRBV5-1; J gene: TRBJ2-5; CDR3 protein: CASSTLVGETQYF; CDR3 DNA: TGCGCCAGCAGCACCTTAGTAGGGGAGACCCAGTACTTC
D gene: -; clone size: few; V gene: TRBV7-9; J gene: TRBJ1-1; CDR3 protein: CASSLARFIEPPEAFF; CDR3 DNA: TGTGCCAGCAGCTTAGCGAGGTTTATAGAACCCCCTGAAGCTTTCTTT